This TCR beta chain was identified in a study of T cell responses to AZD1222 COVID-19 vaccine. The CDR3 runs to 14 residues. CDR1 and CDR2 (germline): SGHVS, FQNEAQ. Trimming cost V 0 bases and J 8 bases, with 12 bases left between them. Data came from immunoSEQ multiplex PCR; TCRdb stores just in-frame clones and leaves some out. Among some 100,000 clones, 86% were seen once, and the ten largest hold under 1.5%. The chain recombines TRBV7-8 with TRBJ2-3; D call uncertain. The sample consisted of peripheral blood, taken on day 0 of AZD1222 vaccination. This TCR was sampled from an adult in good health. The DNA of the CDR3 is TGTGCCAGCAGCTTAGCTGGCAAAGATCCTACGCAGTATTTT. Translated: CASSLAGKDPTQYF.